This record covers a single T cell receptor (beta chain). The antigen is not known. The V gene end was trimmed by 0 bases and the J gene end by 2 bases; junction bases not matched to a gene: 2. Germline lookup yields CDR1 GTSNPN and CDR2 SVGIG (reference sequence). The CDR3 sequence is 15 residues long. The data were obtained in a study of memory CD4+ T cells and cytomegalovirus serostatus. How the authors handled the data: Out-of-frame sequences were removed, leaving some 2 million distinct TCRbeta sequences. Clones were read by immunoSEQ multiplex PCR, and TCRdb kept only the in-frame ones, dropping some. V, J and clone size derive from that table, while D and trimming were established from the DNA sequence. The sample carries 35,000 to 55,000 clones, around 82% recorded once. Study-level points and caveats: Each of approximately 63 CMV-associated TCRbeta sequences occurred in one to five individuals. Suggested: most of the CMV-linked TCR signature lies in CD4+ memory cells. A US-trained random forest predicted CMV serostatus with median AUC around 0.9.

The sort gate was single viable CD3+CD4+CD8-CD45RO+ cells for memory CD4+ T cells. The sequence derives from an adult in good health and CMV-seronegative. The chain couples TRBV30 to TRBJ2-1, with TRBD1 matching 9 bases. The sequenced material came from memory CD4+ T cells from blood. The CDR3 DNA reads TGTGCCTGGAGTGTAGGACAGGGGACCTACAATGAGCAGTTCTTC. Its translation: CAWSVGQGTYNEQFF. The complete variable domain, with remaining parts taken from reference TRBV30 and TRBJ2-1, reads SQTIHQWPATLVQPVGSPLSLECTVEGTSNPNLYWYRQAAGRGLQLLFYSVGIGQISSEVPQNLSASRPQDRQFILSSKKLLLSDSGFYLCAWSVGQGTYNEQFFGPGTRLTVL.